This T cell receptor (beta chain) was sequenced in a study of human T cells and chemical hapten exposure. As for the study in general: Across its approximately 25 weeks, the study gave patients weekly diphenylcyclopropenone doses to the scalp.

The junction had 9 bases not matched to a gene; V was cut back by 4 bases and J by 8 bases. Per the germline V gene, CDR1 is KGHDR and CDR2 is SFDVKD. The CDR3 spans 16 residues. Original handling: A per-sample median of roughly 96,000 TCRs was observed, with a range of about 20,000 to 690,600. TCRdb re-called the RACE reads through MiXCR, storing one row per CDR3 protein. V and J calls and clone size were set by TCRdb, not the authors. The table includes about 350,000 distinct CDR3 sequences, around 5.5% detected once. This clonotype was picked up many times. Antigen: not known. Study-wide results and caveats: Compared to controls, expanded TCRs made significantly more large clusters of similar CDR3s. TCRs at a frequency above 1 in 1000 stayed unchanged with DPC sensitization.

Indicated time point: pre-sensitization, week 0. As for treatment: therapeutic diphenylcyclopropenone sensitization with weekly scalp DPC. This material consisted of whole blood, taken in connection with sensitization to the hapten diphenylcyclopropenone (DPC). The chain employs TRBV24-1 and TRBJ2-1; 11 bases match TRBD2. The origin of this receptor is a woman aged 18 to 35 with alopecia areata. Some clones in this sample may be carry-over from other donors' samples. The CDR3 loop reads CATSEPLAGGSHEQFF. For the CDR3, the DNA is TGTGCCACCAGTGAACCTTTAGCGGGGGGGTCTCATGAGCAGTTCTTC.